A selection of T cell receptor beta chains follows, all from one sample in a study of cytomegalovirus exposure and HLA in healthy donors. Sequencing was performed with immunoSEQ multiplex PCR; in TCRdb, only in-frame clones are kept and a portion is missing. The sample records about 170,000 clones, about 85% being singletons. The sequenced sample was PBMCs. Receptor source: a woman aged 45 to 65 in good health and CMV-seropositive. Each CDR3 is given with its conserved first and last residue. The D gene is left open where the match is weak. Clone sizes are given selectively: once, few, many, or a class where the clone is expanded.

j_gene	v_gene	abundance	d_gene	CDR3nt	CDR3aa
TRBJ1-2	TRBV7-2	few	TRBD1	TGTGCCAGCAGCTACCTGGACAGGGAGATCTATGGCTACACCTTC	CASSYLDREIYGYTF
TRBJ1-4	TRBV7-2	-	TRBD1	TGTGCCAGCAGCTTAACAGGGGGCAGGAGTGAAAAACTGTTTTTT	CASSLTGGRSEKLFF
TRBJ1-4	TRBV18	-	-	TGTGCCAGCTCACCAACGAGGGCGGAAGAAAAACTGTTTTTT	CASSPTRAEEKLFF
TRBJ1-1	TRBV5-1	once	-	TGCGCCAGCAGCTCGGAGCTGGAACCAGCTTTCTTT	CASSSELEPAFF
TRBJ2-3	TRBV5-1	-	-	TGCGCCAGCAGCTTACCCATGACTAGCACAGATACGCAGTATTTT	CASSLPMTSTDTQYF
TRBJ1-1	TRBV19	-	TRBD1	TGTGCCAGTAGTGAGGGCAGGGGGGCTGAAGCTTTCTTT	CASSEGRGAEAFF
TRBJ2-1	TRBV5-1	-	TRBD1	TGCGCCAGCAGCACCTCTAGGGGGCCAGAGCAGTTCTTC	CASSTSRGPEQFF
TRBJ2-5	TRBV11-3	-	-	TGTGCCAGCAGCTTAGAAGGCAGGGCAGGAGAGACCCAGTACTTC	CASSLEGRAGETQYF
TRBJ1-1	TRBV10-2	-	-	TGCGCCAGCAGTGCGGGGGTCAACACTGAAGCTTTCTTT	CASSAGVNTEAFF
TRBJ1-5	TRBV18	-	-	TGTGCCAGCTCACCACCGGTCGGAGACAATCAGCCCCAGCATTTT	CASSPPVGDNQPQHF
TRBJ2-5	TRBV7-9	-	-	TGTGCCAGCAGCTTGGTTGTAGCCGGACAAGAGACCCAGTACTTC	CASSLVVAGQETQYF
TRBJ1-3	TRBV6-5	-	-	TGTGCCAGCAGTTACTCGCGACAGCGAAACACCATATATTTT	CASSYSRQRNTIYF
TRBJ2-3	TRBV7-9	-	TRBD2	TGTTCCAGCAGCCCAGGAGCGGGGCCGACAGATACGCAGTATTTT	CSSSPGAGPTDTQYF
TRBJ1-1	TRBV27	few	TRBD1	TGTGCCAGCAGTTCTCCCGGGGGGACAGGGGGCACTGAAGCTTTCTTT	CASSSPGGTGGTEAFF